One and the same sample provided the 11 T cell receptor beta chains below, sequenced in a study of blood T cell repertoires in COVID-19. Profiling relied on immunoSEQ multiplex PCR, and the TCRdb table lists in-frame clones only, not all of them. In the table there are 150,000 to 200,000 clones, roughly 89% of which are singletons. Sequenced material: peripheral blood. Every receptor here comes from a woman in her 70s with COVID-19, enrolled during active disease.

The rearrangement uses TRBV7-2 and TRBJ1-6; D possibly corresponds to TRBD1 (5 bases). Germline V lookup: CDR1 SGHTA, CDR2 FQGNSA. CDR3 length: 16 residues. Trimming removed 4 bases at V and 0 bases at J, with 10 bases between. The CDR3 DNA sequence: TGTGCCAGCAGCTCCCGACAGAGCTCCTATAATTCACCCCTCCACTTT. It translates to CASSSRQSSYNSPLHF.

The J gene is TRBJ2-7, the V gene TRBV28, with a weak D call TRBD1 (6 bases). CDR1 is MDHEN, CDR2 SYDVKM, per germline. The CDR3 runs to 13 residues. V lost 7 bases to trimming and J lost 4 bases, with 14 bases between them. Written as DNA, the CDR3 is TGTGCCAGCACCCTCGACAGGCGGTACGAGCAGTACTTC. Encoded protein: CASTLDRRYEQYF.

This clone was detected a few times. J is TRBJ1-5 and V is TRBV2, with TRBD1 matching 10 bases. The J segment lost 6 bases and the V segment lost 3 bases, leaving 2 bases of the junction unmatched. The CDR3 loop spans 14 amino acids. Germline CDR1 SNHLY, CDR2 FYNNEI. This CDR3 reads CASSEGQGRQPQHF. DNA for the CDR3: TGTGCCAGCAGTGAGGGACAGGGGCGTCAGCCCCAGCATTTT.

The V gene is TRBV7-9, the J gene TRBJ1-2; D unresolved. Trimming removed 6 bases from V and 7 bases from J, with 21 bases in between. The germline gives CDR1 SEHNR, CDR2 FQNEAQ (reference sequence). CDR3 length: 15 residues. The CDR3 region has the DNA TGTGCCAGCAGTCCCGACTTCACCCTAACTATTGGCTACACCTTC. This codes for CASSPDFTLTIGYTF.

V gene TRBV7-6 combines with J gene TRBJ2-1; a possible D gene is TRBD1 (6 bases). This CDR3 region has 12 residues. The germline V and J ends were trimmed by 6 bases and 7 bases, with 10 bases remaining between them. The germline gives CDR1 SGHVS, CDR2 FNYEAQ. CDR3: CASSMRGNEQFF. CDR3 coding DNA: TGTGCCAGCAGTATGAGGGGGAATGAGCAGTTCTTC.

This clone showed up just once. Germline and junction disagree at one end, which may indicate a read error. The gene calls are TRBV4-1 and TRBJ2-1; D uncertain. There are 11 residues in the CDR3. CDR1 is MGHRA and CDR2 is YSYEKL in the germline V gene. In DNA, the CDR3 is TGCGCCAGCAGCCAAGATCTCAAACCGGTCTTC. Protein: CASSQDLKPVF.

The chain has TRBV2 and TRBJ1-1; 9 nucleotides match TRBD1. Looked up from germline, CDR1 is SNHLY and CDR2 is FYNNEI. CDR3 length equals 14 residues. The J segment lost 2 bases and the V segment lost 6 bases, leaving 4 bases of the junction unmatched. DNA of the CDR3: TGTGCCAGCAGCCGGACAGGGGTTAACACTGAAGCTTTCTTT. Amino acids: CASSRTGVNTEAFF.

The chain carries TRBV7-2 and TRBJ1-2; D remains unclear. Trimming removed 6 bases from V and 8 bases from J, with 16 bases in between. This CDR3 comprises 13 residues. In germline, CDR1 is SGHTA, CDR2 FQGNSA. CDR3 sequence reads: CASRDPQTRGYTF. The DNA of the CDR3 is TGTGCCAGCAGAGATCCTCAAACCCGGGGCTACACCTTC.

The V gene is TRBV18, the J gene TRBJ1-5; 7 bases agree with TRBD1. The ends lost 4 bases at V and 9 bases at J; junction bases unmatched: 9. Germline lookup yields CDR1 KGHSH and CDR2 LQKENI. The CDR3 length is 14 residues. Here the CDR3 reads CASSLEDRALPQHF. The CDR3 DNA reads as TGTGCCAGCTCACTTGAAGACAGGGCCCTGCCCCAGCATTTT.

The V call is TRBV4-1, the J call TRBJ2-7; 8 bases line up with TRBD2. This CDR3 is 14 amino acids long. Trimming cost V 1 base and J 7 bases; bases outside gene matches: 6. The germline V gene encodes CDR1 MGHRA and CDR2 YSYEKL. CDR3 sequence (DNA): TGCGCCAGCAGCCAAGTAGGGGTAGCGGGGGAGCAGTACTTC. It codes for CASSQVGVAGEQYF.

This chain links TRBV28 with TRBJ2-7, with TRBD1 matching 8 bases. The V and J ends lost 5 bases and 4 bases, in that order; junction bases with no gene match: 4. Germline CDR1 reads MDHEN; CDR2 reads SYDVKM. This CDR3 contains 13 residues. CDR3 amino acids: CASSPRGPYEQYF. CDR3 in DNA: TGTGCCAGCAGTCCCAGGGGGCCGTACGAGCAGTACTTC.